The 28 T cell receptor beta chains in this list originate from one sample, sequenced in a study of T cell clonotyping in hematopoietic cell transplantation. Only in-frame clones appear in the TCRdb table, and some are missing; sequencing was by immunoSEQ multiplex PCR. Counted here are some 8,000 clones, around nine tenths occurring once; the ten biggest clones make up roughly 4.2%. Sequences were derived from peripheral blood mononuclear cells, sampled at the time of graft-versus-host disease after allogeneic stem cell transplant. The receptors here all came from a male patient in his sixties who had an allogeneic stem cell transplant from a related donor, so the T cells may come from the graft donor. Some clones in this sample may be carry-over from other donors' samples.

The J gene is TRBJ1-1, the V gene TRBV10-3; D uncertain. Per the germline V gene, CDR1 is ENHRY and CDR2 is SYGVKD. The CDR3 spans 12 residues. V lost 2 bases, J lost 4 bases, and 5 bases lay in between. CDR3 bases: TGTGCCATCAGTGAGCAACTCACTGAAGCTTTCTTT. Translating gives CAISEQLTEAFF.

This chain connects TRBV28 to TRBJ1-3; D not certain. The V gene's germline CDR1 is MDHEN and CDR2 SYDVKM. Between the trimmed V and J ends, which lost 2 bases and 5 bases, there was a span of 1 base. CDR3 length: 11 residues. The CDR3 DNA reads TGTGCCAGCAGTTTACGAAACACCATATATTTT. The encoded protein is CASSLRNTIYF.

On this clone: At one boundary the junction diverges from the germline segment, which might be a read error. This CDR3 reads CASSLAHGTYTEAFF. In DNA form, the CDR3 reads TGCGCCAGCAGCTTGGCACATGGGACATACACCGAAGCTTTCTTT. The chain joins TRBV5-1 to TRBJ1-1; tentatively, D is TRBD1 (6 bases). Germline V gene lookup returns CDR1 SGHRS and CDR2 YFSETQ. This CDR3 is 15 amino acids long.

The table lists this clone with a few counts. This chain joins TRBV29-1 and TRBJ1-2, with D unclear. The CDR3 has 11 amino acids. The germline V gene has CDR1 SQVTM and CDR2 ANQGSEA. V was cut by 8 bases and J by 8 bases, with 15 bases left in between. CDR3 protein: CSSSQVAGYTF. The CDR3 DNA is TGCAGCAGCTCCCAGGTAGCGGGCTACACCTTC.

The rearrangement uses TRBV18 and TRBJ2-3; D is unclear. Germline-derived CDR1 and CDR2 are KGHSH and LQKENI. This CDR3 contains 13 residues. Trimming cost V 3 bases and J 3 bases, with 7 bases left between them. CDR3 DNA: TGTGCCAGCTCACCTGAAACGACAGATACGCAGTATTTT. Translated: CASSPETTDTQYF.

The rearrangement uses TRBV11-1 and TRBJ1-1, with D uncertain. CDR1 is SGHAT and CDR2 is FQDESV in the germline V gene (reference sequence). The CDR3 sequence is 14 residues long. Deletions cut 1 base from V and 3 bases from J, with 9 bases between. The CDR3 spells CASSLVLRDTEAFF. CDR3 DNA: TGTGCCAGCAGCTTAGTTTTAAGGGACACTGAAGCTTTCTTT.

This rearrangement joins TRBV5-1 to TRBJ2-7; TRBD1 matches 7 bases. Germline lookup yields CDR1 SGHRS and CDR2 YFSETQ. The CDR3 has 15 residues. V shed 2 bases, J shed 3 bases, and the junction held 8 bases outside the gene matches. This CDR3 reads CASSLGTADGYEQYF. As DNA, the CDR3 is TGCGCCAGCAGCTTAGGGACAGCTGACGGCTACGAGCAGTACTTC.

V gene TRBV5-1 combines with J gene TRBJ1-4; TRBD1 matches at 9 bases. With 4 bases clipped from V and 6 bases from J, the junction kept 4 bases outside the gene matches. Germline V gene lookup returns CDR1 SGHRS and CDR2 YFSETQ. The CDR3 consists of 14 residues. CDR3 coding DNA: TGCGCCAGCAGCACGGGACAGGGCCATGAAAAACTGTTTTTT. As protein: CASSTGQGHEKLFF. Supplemented by reference TRBV5-1 and TRBJ1-4, the full variable domain reads KAGVTQTPRYLIKTRGQQVTLSCSPISGHRSVSWYQQTPGQGLQFLFEYFSETQRNKGNFPGRFSGRQFSNSRSEMNVSTLELGDSALYLCASSTGQGHEKLFFGSGTQLSVL.

This chain links TRBV9 with TRBJ2-1; D possibly matches TRBD1 or TRBD2 (5 bases each). Looked up from germline, CDR1 is SGDLS and CDR2 is YYNGEE. The CDR3 has 14 residues. V was clipped by 0 bases and J by 7 bases, with 11 bases between them. This CDR3 is CASSVATEGNEQFF. Here the CDR3 DNA reads TGTGCCAGCAGCGTAGCTACTGAGGGGAATGAGCAGTTCTTC.

This clone was seen just once. The chain employs TRBV29-1 and TRBJ2-7; no clear D. Germline CDR1 is SQVTM and CDR2 is ANQGSEA. V lost 1 base and J 3 bases, leaving 10 bases between the germline ends. The CDR3 runs to 13 residues. The CDR3: CSVEGPADYEQYF. The CDR3 DNA reads TGCAGCGTTGAAGGGCCAGCAGACTACGAGCAGTACTTC.

This rearrangement joins TRBV29-1 to TRBJ1-1; no firm D call. Germline assignment: CDR1 SQVTM and CDR2 ANQGSEA. V dropped 7 bases and J dropped 5 bases, with 20 bases sitting between them. The CDR3 runs to 14 residues. CDR3 protein: CSACDSLGMTEAFF. The CDR3 DNA reads TGCAGCGCATGTGACTCGTTGGGGATGACTGAAGCTTTCTTT.

The chain has TRBV7-9 and TRBJ1-2; perhaps TRBD1 as D (6 bases). V was cut by 4 bases and J by 0 bases, with 18 bases left in between. Germline assignment: CDR1 SEHNR and CDR2 FQNEAQ (reference sequence). There are 17 residues in the CDR3. CDR3 residues: CASSSDVGRTANYGYTF. The CDR3 region has the DNA TGTGCCAGCAGCTCCGATGTGGGCAGGACAGCTAACTATGGCTACACCTTC.

The chain is built from TRBV11-3 and TRBJ2-1; D might be TRBD2 (5 bases). Germline V gene sequence: CDR1 SGHNT, CDR2 YENEEA. V was clipped by 5 bases and J by 0 bases, with 11 bases between them. This CDR3 comprises 15 residues. In DNA, the CDR3 is TGTGCCAGCAGCCCGACTGGGAGCTCCTACAATGAGCAGTTCTTC. Its translation: CASSPTGSSYNEQFF.

This sequence joins TRBV15 and TRBJ1-1, with D uncertain. CDR3 size: 14 residues. The V end was cut by 0 bases, the J end by 4 bases, with 9 bases between. Looked up from germline, CDR1 is LNHNV and CDR2 is YYDKDF (reference sequence). The CDR3 region has the DNA TGTGCCACCAGCAGAGATACAACGAGCACTGAAGCTTTCTTT. Protein: CATSRDTTSTEAFF.

V is TRBV27 and J is TRBJ2-1; TRBD2 aligns across 11 bases. The CDR3 sequence is 15 residues long. Germline V CDR1 and CDR2: MNHEY, SMNVEV (reference sequence). V shed 2 bases and J 10 bases; nucleotides not matched to a gene: 7. CDR3 region: CASSLGSSGGREQFF. The CDR3 bases are TGTGCCAGCAGTTTAGGGTCTAGCGGGGGGAGGGAGCAGTTCTTC.

The rearrangement links TRBV9 to TRBJ2-3; 10 nucleotides line up with TRBD2. CDR3 length: 15 amino acids. Looked up from germline, CDR1 is SGDLS and CDR2 is YYNGEE. The trim removed 2 bases at V and 4 bases at J, leaving 4 bases unmatched. CDR3 loop: CASSVSGGESDTQYF. CDR3 nucleotides: TGTGCCAGCAGCGTGAGCGGGGGGGAATCAGATACGCAGTATTTT. Full variable domain (remainder filled in from reference TRBV9 and TRBJ2-3): DSGVTQTPKHLITATGQRVTLRCSPRSGDLSVYWYQQSLDQGLQFLIQYYNGEERAKGNILERFSAQQFPDLHSELNLSSLELGDSALYFCASSVSGGESDTQYFGPGTRLTVL.

CDR3 bases: TGTGCCAGCAGTTCCCTTGACGGGGGTACAGATACGCAGTATTTT. Amino acid sequence: CASSSLDGGTDTQYF. The rearrangement joins TRBV28 to TRBJ2-3, with D tentatively TRBD2 (6 bases). V gave up 4 bases and J gave up 3 bases, with 14 bases separating them. Germline CDR1 and CDR2: MDHEN and SYDVKM. This CDR3 region has 15 residues.

The CDR3 DNA reads TGCGCCAGCTCGCGGACCTACGAGCAGTACTTC. Protein product: CASSRTYEQYF. This chain links TRBV23-1 with TRBJ2-7; D not resolved. TRBV23-1 is designated an ORF whose function remains uncertain. V shed 8 bases and J shed 2 bases, with 7 bases lying between them. This CDR3 is 11 amino acids long.

This chain links TRBV28 with TRBJ1-5; D remains ambiguous. V lost 5 bases and J lost 2, with 7 bases in between. This CDR3 region has 13 residues. Germline values: CDR1 MDHEN, CDR2 SYDVKM. CDR3 amino acids: CASSPGGNQPQHF. CDR3 DNA sequence: TGTGCCAGCAGTCCCGGGGGCAATCAGCCCCAGCATTTT.

The rearrangement joins TRBV5-1 to TRBJ2-1, with D unclear. With 4 bases removed from V and 3 bases from J, the gap between germline ends came to 2 bases. This CDR3 has 11 amino acids. Germline CDR1 and CDR2: SGHRS and YFSETQ. CDR3 DNA sequence: TGCGCCAGCAGCAACTACAATGAGCAGTTCTTC. Amino acids: CASSNYNEQFF.

This chain links TRBV11-2 with TRBJ2-1; 15 positions agree with TRBD2. The germline CDR1 and CDR2 sequences are SGHAT and FQNNGV. The CDR3 has 16 amino acids. With V trimmed by 5 bases and J by 9 bases, 8 bases remained unmatched. Written as DNA, the CDR3 is TGTGCCAGCAGCCTCCGGACTAGCGGGGGGGCAGGTGAGCAGTTCTTC. Amino acid sequence: CASSLRTSGGAGEQFF.

The chain combines TRBV28 with TRBJ1-2; D is unresolved. Germline CDR1 is MDHEN and CDR2 is SYDVKM. The CDR3 length is 11 residues. Trimming stripped 6 bases from V and 8 bases from J, with 10 bases between. In DNA, the CDR3 is TGTGCCAGCAGCAACTATGAGGGCTACACCTTC. This gives the protein CASSNYEGYTF.

V is TRBV7-6 and J is TRBJ1-6; TRBD1 might be the D (6 bases). The V end was cut by 5 bases, the J end by 5 bases, with 13 bases between. Germline values: CDR1 SGHVS, CDR2 FNYEAQ. CDR3 size: 15 residues. The CDR3 DNA is TGTGCCAGCAGCATCCGGGACACAGATAATTCACCCCTCCACTTT. Translation gives CASSIRDTDNSPLHF. The whole variable domain, remainder taken from reference TRBV7-6 and TRBJ1-6, is GAGVSQSPRYKVTKRGQDVALRCDPISGHVSLYWYRQALGQGPEFLTYFNYEAQQDKSGLPNDRFSAERPEGSISTLTIQRTEQRDSAMYRCASSIRDTDNSPLHFGNGTRLTVT.

This rearrangement joins TRBV4-3 to TRBJ2-7, with TRBD1 as a possible D gene (7 bases). Germline CDR1 LGHNA, CDR2 YSLEER. The germline V and J ends were trimmed by 1 base and 5 bases, with 15 bases remaining between them. The CDR3 contains 15 residues. The CDR3 DNA follows: TGCGCCAGCAGCCAAGGCTGGAGGGGGCGCAACGAGCAGTACTTC. Protein: CASSQGWRGRNEQYF.

This clone occurred a few times. The gene calls are TRBV6-5 and TRBJ1-1; D is possibly TRBD1 (5 bases). Germline V gives CDR1 MNHEY, CDR2 SVGAGI. The CDR3 has 14 residues. Deletions cut 5 bases from V and 1 base from J, with 11 bases between. CDR3 nucleotides: TGTGCCAGCAGTCAATTCGACAGGAACACTGAAGCTTTCTTT. Protein: CASSQFDRNTEAFF.

This clone came up once. The chain combines TRBV6-6 with TRBJ1-5, with TRBD1 matching 7 bases. The CDR3 length is 13 residues. Germline loops: CDR1 MNHNY, CDR2 SVGAGI (reference sequence). The V and J ends lost 4 bases and 5 bases, in that order; junction bases with no gene match: 2. CDR3 region: CASSWTGDQPQHF. The DNA of the CDR3 is TGTGCCAGCAGTTGGACAGGTGATCAGCCCCAGCATTTT.

V usage is TRBV6-5 and J usage is TRBJ2-7, with a weak D call TRBD2 (6 bases). This CDR3 region has 15 residues. Germline CDR1 and CDR2: MNHEY and SVGAGI. The V gene lost 5 bases and the J gene lost 6 bases, with 20 bases spanning the gap. The CDR3 sequence is CASSSWPGLPSEQYF. CDR3 bases: TGTGCCAGCAGTAGTTGGCCGGGACTGCCCAGCGAGCAGTACTTC.

The V gene is TRBV6-6, the J gene TRBJ1-2, with D unclear. This CDR3 has 12 amino acids. The V and J ends lost 4 bases and 3 bases respectively, with 6 bases between them. CDR1 MNHNY and CDR2 SVGAGI come from the germline V gene (reference sequence). The CDR3 DNA reads TGTGCCAGCAGTTGGCGGGACTATGGCTACACCTTC. Translated, it gives CASSWRDYGYTF.